This TCR beta chain was sequenced during a study of T-cell reconstitution after alpha-beta-depleted transplantation in children. Study conclusions and caveats: From newly produced T cells came most of the T-cell counts and diversity one year after transplant.

As to this clonotype: The target antigen is unknown.

A library of TCRbeta sequences, prepared with unique molecular identifiers, was generated. TCRdb ran MiXCR on the PCR reads and lists one entry per CDR3 protein. Of over 90,000 distinct CDR3 sequences listed, around 6% are singletons. The source was PBMCs, mostly from graft donor cells, collected 60 days after TCRalphabeta/CD19-depleted stem cell transplant. The sequence was collected from a female patient aged 2-9 years who had a stem cell transplant for Fanconi anemia, so the T cells may come from the graft donor.

This CDR3 reads CASGLTTPDRGRTTSSTDTQYF. CDR3 sequence (DNA): TGTGCTAGTGGTTTGACTACCCCAGACAGGGGGCGCACCACTTCTAGCACAGATACGCAGTATTTT. The rearrangement uses TRBV12-5 and TRBJ2-3; 10 bases fit TRBD1. In germline, CDR1 is LGHNT, CDR2 FRNRAP. J gave up 0 bases and V 2 bases, and 20 bases lay outside the gene matches. This CDR3 has 22 residues.